The 31 T cell receptor beta chains in this list originate from one sample, sequenced in a study of control samples from healthy donors and cancer patients. Assay used: immunoSEQ multiplex PCR; TCRdb lists only in-frame clones, some missing. Here the sample spans 100,000 to 150,000 clones, about 92% being singletons. The sample consisted of blood. Every receptor here comes from a woman aged 50 to 60 in good health.

V usage is TRBV6-6 and J usage is TRBJ2-7; no clear D gene. The germline V and J ends were trimmed by 7 bases and 3 bases, with 22 bases remaining between them. This CDR3 comprises 16 residues. Germline V lookup: CDR1 MNHNY, CDR2 SVGAGI (reference sequence). In nucleotides, the CDR3 is TGTGCCAGCATCCCCAAGCCGAAGGAATACAACTACGAGCAGTACTTC. Translating it yields CASIPKPKEYNYEQYF.

The chain couples TRBV20-1 to TRBJ2-5; D possibly corresponds to TRBD2 (7 bases). The V and J ends lost 3 bases and 4 bases respectively, with 21 bases between them. Germline CDR1 and CDR2: DFQATT and SNEGSKA (reference sequence). This CDR3 is 16 amino acids long. CDR3 bases: TGCAGTGCTAGTATAATAGGGGGAGGGAGGTTAGAGACCCAGTACTTC. This encodes CSASIIGGGRLETQYF.

This chain connects TRBV5-5 to TRBJ2-7; D possibly corresponds to TRBD1 (5 bases). This CDR3 region has 16 residues. The V gene's germline CDR1 is SGHKS and CDR2 YYEKEE (reference sequence). V shed 1 base and J shed 3 bases, with 17 bases lying between them. For the CDR3, the DNA is TGTGCCAGCAGCTTGAATGTTGGTGCCAGGGTCTACGAGCAGTACTTC. Translating it yields CASSLNVGARVYEQYF.

In this sample, this clone turned up once. The rearrangement joins TRBV15 to TRBJ1-2, with TRBD1 identical over 8 bases. Germline values: CDR1 LNHNV, CDR2 YYDKDF (reference sequence). The CDR3 runs to 14 residues. The ends lost 4 bases at V and 3 bases at J; junction bases unmatched: 4. The CDR3 sequence: CATSMDRDHYGYTF. In DNA, the CDR3 is TGTGCCACCAGCATGGACAGGGATCACTATGGCTACACCTTC.

The chain employs TRBV14 and TRBJ1-1; D is uncertain. V lost 5 bases, J lost 6 bases, and 13 bases lay in between. Germline lookup yields CDR1 SGHDN and CDR2 FVKESK. The CDR3 sequence is 13 residues long. The chain's CDR3 is CASSGDLKAEAFF. CDR3 bases: TGTGCCAGCAGCGGGGATTTGAAGGCTGAAGCTTTCTTT.

The chain is built from TRBV6-5 and TRBJ1-2; tentatively, D is TRBD1 (5 bases). V lost 4 bases to trimming and J lost 3 bases, with 15 bases between them. The CDR3 loop spans 15 amino acids. Germline V CDR1 and CDR2: MNHEY, SVGAGI. The CDR3 region is CASSSPTARHYGYTF. The CDR3, as DNA: TGTGCCAGCAGTTCCCCGACAGCAAGGCACTATGGCTACACCTTC.

In this sample, this clone turned up a few times. The J gene is TRBJ1-4, the V gene TRBV11-2, with D perhaps TRBD1 (5 bases). CDR1 is SGHAT, CDR2 FQNNGV, per germline. Trimming removed 1 base at V and 3 bases at J, with 9 bases between. This CDR3 is built from 15 residues. CDR3 sequence (DNA): TGTGCCAGCAGCTTAGCAGGGAAGTCTAATGAAAAACTGTTTTTT. Its protein product is CASSLAGKSNEKLFF.

V usage is TRBV3-1 (or the pseudogene TRBV3-2) and J usage is TRBJ1-1; 7 positions agree with TRBD1. CDR3 length equals 14 residues. V trimming: 2 bases; J trimming: 4 bases; junction bases outside the gene matches: 4. Germline V gene lookup returns CDR1 LGHDT and CDR2 YNNKEL (reference sequence). CDR3 in amino acids: CASSQKSGGTEAFF. The CDR3 bases are TGTGCCAGCAGCCAAAAATCAGGGGGCACTGAAGCTTTCTTT.

The V gene is TRBV2, the J gene TRBJ2-2, with D perhaps assigned TRBD1 or TRBD2 (5 bases each). Trimming left V 6 bases short and J 1 base short, with 12 bases between. The CDR3 sequence is 15 residues long. Germline CDR1 reads SNHLY; CDR2 reads FYNNEI. In nucleotides, the CDR3 is TGTGCCAGCAGGCGTGGGACCCTGAACACCGGGGAGCTGTTTTTT. Residues: CASRRGTLNTGELFF.

The chain carries TRBV6-5 and TRBJ2-3, with D hard to call. The CDR3 is 13 amino acids. In germline, CDR1 is MNHEY, CDR2 SVGAGI. V lost 10 bases and J 0 bases, leaving 11 bases between the germline ends. CDR3 sequence reads: CATTKESTDTQYF. The CDR3 region has the DNA TGTGCCACCACGAAGGAGAGCACAGATACGCAGTATTTT.

This chain connects TRBV14 to TRBJ1-1; D gene unclear. The CDR3 covers 13 residues. CDR1 is SGHDN, CDR2 FVKESK, per germline. V lost 3 bases and J 1 base, leaving 6 bases between the germline ends. The CDR3 DNA follows: TGTGCCAGCAGCCATCGGCAGAACACTGAAGCTTTCTTT. This encodes CASSHRQNTEAFF. Variable domain in full (rest from reference TRBV14 and TRBJ1-1): EAGVTQFPSHSVIEKGQTVTLRCDPISGHDNLYWYRRVMGKEIKFLLHFVKESKQDESGMPNNRFLAERTGGTYSTLKVQPAELEDSGVYFCASSHRQNTEAFFGQGTRLTVV.

The chain combines TRBV7-2 with TRBJ1-2; the D gene is possibly TRBD1 (5 bases). The germline V and J ends were trimmed by 1 base and 4 bases, with 13 bases remaining between them. The CDR3 runs to 15 residues. The germline gives CDR1 SGHTA, CDR2 FQGNSA. This CDR3 is CASSLGRGLSYGYTF. CDR3 nucleotides: TGTGCCAGCAGCTTAGGGAGGGGCTTGAGCTATGGCTACACCTTC.

J is TRBJ1-1 and V is TRBV12-2; the table assigns TRBD1, which was not confirmed against the DNA. TRBV12-2 is a documented pseudogene. The CDR3 is 20 residues long. For the CDR3, the DNA is TGTGCAAGTCGCTTTGCCTTCCTCGGGACAGTCCGTTTTCTGAACACTGAAGCTTTCTTT. Encoded protein: CASRFAFLGTVRFLNTEAFF.

This chain uses TRBV2 with TRBJ2-3; 7 bases map to TRBD1. The ends lost 7 bases at V and 7 bases at J; junction bases unmatched: 8. CDR3 length equals 13 residues. CDR1 and CDR2 from the germline V gene are SNHLY and FYNNEI. CDR3 bases: TGTGCCAGCAAAAACAGGGGCATAAATACGCAGTATTTT. Residues: CASKNRGINTQYF. The entire variable domain, with the rest obtained from reference TRBV2 and TRBJ2-3, is as follows: EPEVTQTPSHQVTQMGQEVILRCVPISNHLYFYWYRQILGQKVEFLVSFYNNEISEKSEIFDDQFSVERPDGSNFTLKIRSTKLEDSAMYFCASKNRGINTQYFGPGTRLTVL.

The chain is built from TRBV12-3 or TRBV12-4 and TRBJ1-5; D is unresolved. CDR3 length equals 12 residues. Trimming took 2 bases from V and 3 from J, leaving 2 bases between them. The CDR3 loop reads CASSLLNQPQHF. The CDR3 region has the DNA TGTGCCAGCAGTTTACTCAATCAGCCCCAGCATTTT.

The chain combines TRBV30 with TRBJ2-7; 15 bases match TRBD2. CDR1 and CDR2 (germline): GTSNPN, SVGIG (reference sequence). V was clipped by 5 bases and J by 6 bases; unmatched bases: 2. This CDR3 spans 13 amino acids. CDR3 coding DNA: TGTGCCTGGGGACTAGCGGGGGGGCGCGAGCAGTACTTC. Protein: CAWGLAGGREQYF.

The CDR3 DNA reads as TGTGCCAGTAGTATAGGAGGAGGGTTGGCCGGGGAGCTGTTTTTT. Encoded protein: CASSIGGGLAGELFF. V is TRBV19 and J is TRBJ2-2; perhaps TRBD2 as D (6 bases). This CDR3 region has 15 residues. The ends were cut back, 1 base at V and 6 bases at J, with 12 bases in the middle. The germline V gene encodes CDR1 LNHDA and CDR2 SQIVND (reference sequence).

This clone turned up a few times. The rearrangement uses TRBV13 and TRBJ2-5; 12 bases line up with TRBD2. This CDR3 has 16 residues. From germline, CDR1 is PRHDT and CDR2 FYEKMQ (reference sequence). V was clipped by 2 bases and J by 4 bases; unmatched bases: 5. The CDR3 reads CASSLRGLAGGETQYF. CDR3 bases: TGTGCCAGCAGCTTACGGGGACTAGCGGGTGGAGAGACCCAGTACTTC.

The chain has TRBV11-3 and TRBJ2-3; D gene uncertain. CDR1 and CDR2 (germline): SGHNT, YENEEA. V lost 0 bases, J lost 4 bases, and 5 bases lay in between. The CDR3 length is 13 residues. The chain's CDR3 is CASSLDVADTQYF. The CDR3, as DNA: TGTGCCAGCAGCTTAGATGTTGCAGATACGCAGTATTTT.

This clone appeared once. The rearrangement joins TRBV12-3 or TRBV12-4 to TRBJ1-5, with no clear D. V was trimmed by 5 bases and J by 6 bases, leaving 8 bases between them. The CDR3 is 12 amino acids. The CDR3 DNA reads TGTGCCAGCAGTCCCATTGTTCAGCCCCAGCATTTT. Translated, it gives CASSPIVQPQHF.

The rearrangement joins TRBV5-4 to TRBJ2-1; 10 nucleotides align to TRBD2. The germline gives CDR1 SGHNT, CDR2 YYREEE (reference sequence). The CDR3 spans 16 residues. The J segment lost 6 bases and the V segment lost 1 base, leaving 7 bases of the junction unmatched. The CDR3 loop is CASSLYSSGSGNEQFF. The DNA for the CDR3 is TGTGCCAGCAGCTTGTACTCTAGCGGGAGTGGCAATGAGCAGTTCTTC.

This clone occurred a few times. The chain joins TRBV2 to TRBJ1-5; TRBD1 might be the D (6 bases). The CDR3 has 16 residues. V was trimmed by 6 bases and J by 3 bases, leaving 18 bases between them. The germline V gene has CDR1 SNHLY and CDR2 FYNNEI. CDR3 nucleotides: TGTGCCAGCAGCAACAGAACAGGGTATGCCAATCAGCCCCAGCATTTT. This sequence encodes CASSNRTGYANQPQHF.

This clone was recorded only once. The chain is built from TRBV28 and TRBJ2-5; 9 nucleotides line up with TRBD2. The CDR3 is 15 amino acids. The germline gives CDR1 MDHEN, CDR2 SYDVKM. With V trimmed by 6 bases and J by 4 bases, 9 bases remained unmatched. CDR3 bases: TGTGCCAGCAGCCCCTTCGAGACTAGCGGAGAGACCCAGTACTTC. Amino acids: CASSPFETSGETQYF.

This clone has just one count. The chain joins TRBV21-1 to TRBJ2-7; TRBD2, the D gene given by the table, was not confirmed from the DNA. TRBV21-1 is an annotated pseudogene. The CDR3 totals 14 residues. The CDR3: CASIIAENSYEQYF. The CDR3 bases are TGTGCCAGCATCATAGCGGAGAACTCCTACGAGCAGTACTTC.

This clone was observed once. This sequence joins TRBV3-1 (or the pseudogene TRBV3-2) and TRBJ1-5, with D uncertain. CDR1 and CDR2 (germline): LGHDT, YNNKEL (reference sequence). V lost 4 bases and J lost 2, with 9 bases in between. The CDR3 loop spans 14 amino acids. The CDR3: CASSPGLGNQPQHF. The CDR3 bases are TGTGCCAGCAGCCCGGGTTTGGGCAATCAGCCCCAGCATTTT.

About this clone itself: The junction shows a germline mismatch at one end, possibly a read error. V gene TRBV7-8 combines with J gene TRBJ1-2, with TRBD1 matching 9 bases. This CDR3 comprises 18 residues. CDR1 is SGHVS, CDR2 FQNEAQ, per germline. In DNA, the CDR3 is TGTGCCAGCAGCTTAGCGCCGCGGGACAGGGTTCAACTACGTGGCTACATCTTC. Translating it yields CASSLAPRDRVQLRGYIF.

This clone appeared a few times. J is TRBJ1-3 and V is TRBV6-6; 8 nucleotides line up with TRBD1. CDR1 is MNHNY, CDR2 SVGAGI, per germline (reference sequence). The ends lost 4 bases at V and 1 base at J; junction bases unmatched: 3. CDR3 size: 15 residues. The CDR3 sequence: CASSFQGASGNTIYF. CDR3 DNA: TGTGCCAGCAGTTTTCAGGGGGCTTCTGGAAACACCATATATTTT.

The chain uses TRBV6-5 and TRBJ1-5; maybe TRBD1 (5 bases). The CDR3 is 15 residues long. CDR1 MNHEY and CDR2 SVGAGI come from the germline V gene. Deletions cut 0 bases from V and 11 bases from J, with 17 bases between. The DNA of the CDR3 is TGTGCCAGCAGTTACTCAAGTCGTGGGGACCGGACCCAGCATTTT. This translates into CASSYSSRGDRTQHF.

The chain couples TRBV5-1 to TRBJ1-2; 8 positions agree with TRBD1. V lost 4 bases to trimming and J lost 6 bases; unmatched junction nucleotides: 11. CDR1 and CDR2 (germline): SGHRS, YFSETQ. CDR3 length equals 15 residues. The CDR3 loop reads CASSITTGGDDGYTF. DNA for the CDR3: TGCGCCAGCAGCATAACTACAGGGGGTGACGATGGCTACACCTTC.

V and J are TRBV5-1 and TRBJ1-4; 10 bases line up with TRBD1. Germline assignment: CDR1 SGHRS and CDR2 YFSETQ. After removal of 4 bases from V and 6 bases from J, the junction contained 3 bases not matched to a gene. The CDR3 contains 14 residues. The CDR3, as DNA: TGCGCCAGCAGCAAGACAGGGGGCGATGAAAAACTGTTTTTT. This gives the protein CASSKTGGDEKLFF.

This clone was seen a single time. The chain uses TRBV28 and TRBJ1-2, with a weak D call TRBD1 (6 bases). The CDR3 loop spans 13 amino acids. V lost 2 bases and J 14 bases, leaving 18 bases between the germline ends. CDR1 is MDHEN and CDR2 is SYDVKM in the germline V gene. CDR3 sequence: CASSLLGHRVWTF. CDR3 nucleotide sequence: TGTGCCAGCAGTTTACTGGGACACCGGGTGTGGACCTTC.